A single sample gave rise to the 24 T cell receptor beta chains below, sequenced in a study of T cell changes during pregnancy in multiple sclerosis. Some clones are missing from TCRdb's copy, which holds only in-frame ones; the method was immunoSEQ multiplex PCR. Among around 55,000 clones listed, roughly 92% were seen once. Sequenced here: CD8+ T cells from peripheral blood mononuclear cells, sampled in the third trimester of pregnancy. The receptors here all came from a female donor with multiple sclerosis, enrolled in a pregnancy study.

V usage is TRBV4-3 and J usage is TRBJ2-1, with a tentative D call TRBD2 (6 bases). V was cut by 4 bases and J by 4 bases, with 20 bases left in between. The CDR3 spans 17 residues. Germline assignment: CDR1 LGHNA and CDR2 YSLEER. The CDR3 region has the DNA TGCGCCAGCAGCCGAGTTCTGCTACTAGCCCGTTACAATGAGCAGTTCTTC. It is translated as CASSRVLLLARYNEQFF.

In DNA form, the CDR3 reads TGTGCCATCAGCCAGGGGACTGGCTACACCTTC. Protein product: CAISQGTGYTF. The V gene is TRBV10-3, the J gene TRBJ1-2; a possible D gene is TRBD1 (6 bases). The CDR3 spans 11 residues. V shed 6 bases and J shed 7 bases, with 9 bases lying between them. From germline, CDR1 is ENHRY and CDR2 SYGVKD.

CDR3 bases: TGTGCCAGCAGCGTTGGGACAGGTCCCTATGGCTACACCTTC. Its translation is CASSVGTGPYGYTF. J is TRBJ1-2 and V is TRBV9; 8 nucleotides line up with TRBD1. V trimming: 2 bases; J trimming: 4 bases; junction bases outside the gene matches: 4. The CDR3 length is 14 residues. CDR1 SGDLS and CDR2 YYNGEE come from the germline V gene.

This clone was recorded once. The gene calls are TRBV7-4 and TRBJ2-5, with D possibly matching TRBD2 (5 bases). The length of the CDR3 is 13 residues. Deletions cut 1 base from V and 3 bases from J, with 6 bases between. CDR1 is SGHVT, CDR2 SQSDAQ, per germline. The CDR3 coding sequence is TGTGCCAGCAGCTTAGTGCGGGAAGAGACCCAGTACTTC. The encoded protein is CASSLVREETQYF. Full variable domain (remainder filled in from reference TRBV7-4 and TRBJ2-5): GAGVSQSPRYKVAKRGRDVALRCDSISGHVTLYWYRQTLGQGSEVLTYSQSDAQRDKSGRPSGRFSAERPERSVSTLKIQRTEQGDSAVYLCASSLVREETQYFGPGTRLLVL.

This rearrangement joins TRBV5-1 to TRBJ2-1, with a possible D match to TRBD2 (7 bases). The CDR3 totals 15 residues. Looked up from germline, CDR1 is SGHRS and CDR2 is YFSETQ. The ends were cut back, 3 bases at V and 8 bases at J, with 18 bases in the middle. CDR3 sequence (DNA): TGCGCCAGCAGCTCCCGCGGGGGCGGGATGGATGAGCAGTTCTTC. Residues: CASSSRGGGMDEQFF.

V is TRBV16 and J is TRBJ2-4, with D possibly matching TRBD1 (6 bases). The germline V and J ends were trimmed by 4 bases and 1 base, with 17 bases remaining between them. This CDR3 is built from 17 residues. The germline V gene encodes CDR1 KGHSY and CDR2 FQNENV. In DNA form, the CDR3 reads TGTGCCAGCAGCCCCAGCGCACAGGGAGTTGCCAAAAACATTCAGTACTTC. Translation gives CASSPSAQGVAKNIQYF.

This chain links TRBV5-6 with TRBJ2-7; 7 positions agree with TRBD1. The CDR3 length is 15 residues. Germline V gene data show CDR1 as SGHDT and CDR2 as YYEEEE. V trimming: 2 bases; J trimming: 1 base; junction bases outside the gene matches: 6. CDR3 nucleotide sequence: TGTGCCAGCAGCTTATGGGACAGTGCTTCCTACGAGCAGTACTTC. This gives the protein CASSLWDSASYEQYF.

V gene TRBV5-1 combines with J gene TRBJ2-2, with 9 positions matching TRBD1. Trimming removed 2 bases from V and 6 bases from J; junction bases left unmatched: 5. This CDR3 is built from 15 residues. Germline-derived CDR1 and CDR2 are SGHRS and YFSETQ. The CDR3 loop is CASSLTTGGSGELFF. Here the CDR3 DNA reads TGCGCCAGCAGCTTAACAACAGGGGGCTCCGGGGAGCTGTTTTTT.

The chain has TRBV5-1 and TRBJ2-1, with TRBD2 identical over 11 bases. Germline CDR1 SGHRS, CDR2 YFSETQ. Trimming cost V 0 bases and J 7 bases; bases outside gene matches: 0. The CDR3 has 14 amino acids. CDR3 amino acids: CASSLGLAGNEQFF. CDR3 nucleotide sequence: TGCGCCAGCAGCTTGGGACTAGCGGGAAATGAGCAGTTCTTC.

This chain joins TRBV5-4 and TRBJ2-4; a possible D gene is TRBD2 (6 bases). The germline CDR1 and CDR2 sequences are SGHNT and YYREEE (reference sequence). The CDR3 is 16 residues long. Trimming left V 5 bases short and J 0 bases short, with 15 bases between. The CDR3 bases are TGTGCCAGCAGTCCGGGGGAGATGCTAGCCAAAAACATTCAGTACTTC. Amino acid sequence: CASSPGEMLAKNIQYF.

The genes are TRBV10-2 and TRBJ2-3; maybe TRBD1 (6 bases). CDR3 length: 13 amino acids. CDR1 is WSHSY, CDR2 SAAADI, per germline. Trimming stripped 7 bases from V and 4 bases from J, with 12 bases between. For the CDR3, the DNA is TGCGCCAGCAAATCATCAGGGGCAGATACGCAGTATTTT. Its protein product is CASKSSGADTQYF.

The V call is TRBV28, the J call TRBJ1-1; TRBD1 aligns across 8 bases. The germline V gene has CDR1 MDHEN and CDR2 SYDVKM. This CDR3 comprises 17 residues. V lost 3 bases, J lost 3 bases, and 12 bases stayed unmatched. CDR3 nucleotide sequence: TGTGCCAGCAGTTTTCAGGGGGCATTCGTGGGGGACACTGAAGCTTTCTTT. Translation: CASSFQGAFVGDTEAFF. Full variable domain (missing parts from reference TRBV28 and TRBJ1-1): DVKVTQSSRYLVKRTGEKVFLECVQDMDHENMFWYRQDPGLGLRLIYFSYDVKMKEKGDIPEGYSVSREKKERFSLILESASTNQTSMYLCASSFQGAFVGDTEAFFGQGTRLTVV.

The V call is TRBV9, the J call TRBJ2-7; D is possibly TRBD1 (5 bases). With 3 bases removed from V and 2 bases from J, the gap between germline ends came to 15 bases. This CDR3 contains 15 residues. The germline CDR1 and CDR2 sequences are SGDLS and YYNGEE. For the CDR3, the DNA is TGTGCCAGCAGCGCCCTTTCGGACAAAGCCTACGAGCAGTACTTC. It yields the protein CASSALSDKAYEQYF.

Note on this clone: The identical CDR3 is also encoded by other nucleotide sequences in the sample. The gene calls are TRBV19 and TRBJ2-1; 8 bases map to TRBD2. This CDR3 is built from 14 residues. Losses at the gene ends were 3 bases for V and 4 bases for J; bases not matched to a gene: 2. The germline V gene encodes CDR1 LNHDA and CDR2 SQIVND (reference sequence). Here the CDR3 DNA reads TGTGCCAGTAGTATCGGGGGGGATTACAATGAGCAGTTCTTC. Amino acid sequence: CASSIGGDYNEQFF.

The V call is TRBV18, the J call TRBJ2-3; 9 positions agree with TRBD2. This CDR3 spans 18 amino acids. V shed 1 base, J shed 1 base, and the junction held 9 bases outside the gene matches. CDR1 and CDR2 from the germline V gene are KGHSH and LQKENI. CDR3 sequence: CASSPLAGVRWGTDTQYF. CDR3 nucleotide sequence: TGTGCCAGCTCACCACTAGCGGGAGTGCGGTGGGGCACAGATACGCAGTATTTT.

This rearrangement joins TRBV11-2 to TRBJ2-7; 7 positions match TRBD1. The length of the CDR3 is 11 residues. V lost 5 bases and J lost 13; bases outside the gene matches: 8. Germline assignment: CDR1 SGHAT and CDR2 FQNNGV. Here the CDR3 reads CASSGGDRVYF. The CDR3 nucleotides read TGTGCCAGCAGCGGCGGCGACAGGGTATACTTC.

V gene TRBV19 combines with J gene TRBJ1-4, with 7 bases lining up with TRBD1. The J segment lost 4 bases and the V segment lost 3 bases, leaving 8 bases of the junction unmatched. CDR3 length equals 16 residues. The V gene's germline CDR1 is LNHDA and CDR2 SQIVND (reference sequence). CDR3 sequence (DNA): TGTGCCAGTAGTATCGCCGGACAGGAGCTTAATGAAAAACTGTTTTTT. It specifies CASSIAGQELNEKLFF. Full variable domain (outside the CDR3, taken from reference TRBV19 and TRBJ1-4): DGGITQSPKYLFRKEGQNVTLSCEQNLNHDAMYWYRQDPGQGLRLIYYSQIVNDFQKGDIAEGYSVSREKKESFPLTVTSAQKNPTAFYLCASSIAGQELNEKLFFGSGTQLSVL.

With respect to this clone: Relative to the germline gene, one junction end is altered; a read error may explain this. The chain uses TRBV7-9 and TRBJ2-7, with TRBD1 as a possible D gene (6 bases). Germline V CDR1 and CDR2: SEHNR, FQNEAQ (reference sequence). This CDR3 contains 12 residues. The CDR3 protein is CASSFGSGVLDF. The CDR3 bases are TGTGCCAGCAGCTTTGGTTCAGGGGTCCTCGACTTC.

The rearrangement uses TRBV28 and TRBJ2-1; 8 bases fit TRBD2. V trimming: 5 bases; J trimming: 0 bases; junction bases outside the gene matches: 6. Germline V lookup: CDR1 MDHEN, CDR2 SYDVKM. The length of the CDR3 is 16 residues. CDR3 protein: CASSGERGSSYNEQFF. CDR3 sequence (DNA): TGTGCCAGCAGTGGGGAGCGGGGGAGCTCCTACAATGAGCAGTTCTTC.

This rearrangement joins TRBV5-4 to TRBJ1-1; unclear D gene. V lost 4 bases to trimming and J lost 3 bases, with 7 bases between them. CDR1 SGHNT and CDR2 YYREEE come from the germline V gene (reference sequence). The CDR3 covers 12 residues. The CDR3 DNA follows: TGTGCCAGCAGCACTTTTGACACTGAAGCTTTCTTT. Its protein product is CASSTFDTEAFF. Combining the CDR3 with reference TRBV5-4 and TRBJ1-1 gives the whole variable domain ETGVTQSPTHLIKTRGQQVTLRCSSQSGHNTVSWYQQALGQGPQFIFQYYREEENGRGNFPPRFSGLQFPNYSSELNVNALELDDSALYLCASSTFDTEAFFGQGTRLTVV.

This clone was recorded once. This chain connects TRBV30 to TRBJ2-7; 8 bases are shared with TRBD1. Germline V gene data show CDR1 as GTSNPN and CDR2 as SVGIG (reference sequence). Germline trimming cut 5 bases from V and 3 bases from J; bases unmatched to any gene: 6. This CDR3 contains 13 residues. CDR3: CAWEPGQDYEQYF. The CDR3, as DNA: TGTGCCTGGGAACCGGGACAGGACTACGAGCAGTACTTC.

CDR3 residues: CASSAPWAAGKLFF. The CDR3 region has the DNA TGTGCCAGCAGCGCCCCATGGGCAGCAGGGAAACTGTTTTTT. The V and J genes are TRBV9 and TRBJ1-4, with D maybe TRBD1 (5 bases). There are 14 residues in the CDR3. CDR1 and CDR2 (germline): SGDLS, YYNGEE. With 3 bases removed from V and 11 bases from J, the gap between germline ends came to 17 bases.

CDR3 amino acids: CASSVSGLAGDIDTGELFF. The DNA for the CDR3 is TGTGCCAGCAGCGTCTCCGGACTAGCGGGAGACATCGACACCGGGGAGCTGTTTTTT. This rearrangement joins TRBV9 to TRBJ2-2; 13 nucleotides line up with TRBD2. With 2 bases clipped from V and 3 bases from J, the junction kept 10 bases outside the gene matches. Germline CDR1 reads SGDLS; CDR2 reads YYNGEE. The CDR3 is made up of 19 amino acids.

The V and J genes are TRBV4-1 and TRBJ2-7; D is possibly TRBD1 (6 bases). The CDR3 sequence is 14 residues long. The germline V gene has CDR1 MGHRA and CDR2 YSYEKL. V lost 3 bases to trimming and J lost 3 bases, with 12 bases between them. CDR3 bases: TGCGCCAGCAGCCAGGGACCGGACAGCTACGAGCAGTACTTC. It encodes CASSQGPDSYEQYF.